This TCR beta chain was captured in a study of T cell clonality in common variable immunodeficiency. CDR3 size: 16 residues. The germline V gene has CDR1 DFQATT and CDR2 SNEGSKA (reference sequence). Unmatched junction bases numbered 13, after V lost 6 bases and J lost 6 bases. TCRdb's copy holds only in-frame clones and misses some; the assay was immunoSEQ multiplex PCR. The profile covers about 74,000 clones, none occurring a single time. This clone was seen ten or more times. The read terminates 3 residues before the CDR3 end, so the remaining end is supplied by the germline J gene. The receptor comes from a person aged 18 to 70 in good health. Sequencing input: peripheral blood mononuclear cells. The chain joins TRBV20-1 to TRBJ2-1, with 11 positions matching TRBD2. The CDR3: CSARIPTGTSGNEQFF. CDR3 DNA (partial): TGCAGTGCCAGGATACCCACCGGGACTAGCGGCAATGAG.